This TCR beta chain stems from a study of CD8 T cell repertoires and HIV-1 epitope variants. Study-level background: Controls were a CMV, EBV and flu peptide pool, Ebola AY9 negative control, and no-peptide well.

The protocol was immunoSEQ multiplex PCR, while the TCRdb copy is restricted to in-frame clones and leaves out a portion. The repertoire holds under 4,000 clones, with roughly 70% as singletons. The CDR3 is made up of 13 amino acids. V was trimmed by 4 bases and J by 4 bases, leaving 10 bases between them. The germline V gene has CDR1 LNHDA and CDR2 SQIVND (reference sequence). This clone was seen only a few times. No antigen is known for it. Sequencing input: cultured CD8+ T cells derived from PBMCs. The V gene is TRBV19, the J gene TRBJ1-2; TRBD1 is a possible D gene (5 bases). The receptor was isolated from a male donor with HIV. CDR3 nucleotide sequence: TGTGCCAGTAGTAGCGGGACGATCTATGGCTACACCTTC. The encoded protein is CASSSGTIYGYTF.